This T cell receptor (beta chain) comes out of a study of shared clonotypes between healthy human individuals. Study-wide background: Used for every donor were three CD4 naive, three CD4 memory, two CD8 naive and one CD8 memory plate.

Researchers divided each subset's genomic DNA evenly across several immunoSEQ plates. Generated by immunoSEQ multiplex PCR, the TCRdb table keeps only in-frame clones and is missing some. The repertoire holds 2.3 million or so clones, with approximately 93% as singletons. CD4+ cells were split into CD45RA+ naive and CD45RA-negative memory subsets. Input material: naive CD4+ T cells from PBMCs. As to subset: CD45RA+ positively selected. This sequence was found in a young man in good health. Some clones in this sample may be carry-over from other donors' samples.

The chain's CDR3 is CASTPPRTGVRELFF. For the CDR3, the DNA is TGCGCCAGCACTCCCCCCCGGACAGGGGTACGGGAGCTGTTTTTT. The chain combines TRBV23-1 with TRBJ2-2; 9 bases align to TRBD1. TRBV23-1 is known as an ORF, though its function is uncertain. The V gene end was trimmed by 7 bases and the J gene end by 9 bases; junction bases not matched to a gene: 12. This CDR3 contains 15 residues.